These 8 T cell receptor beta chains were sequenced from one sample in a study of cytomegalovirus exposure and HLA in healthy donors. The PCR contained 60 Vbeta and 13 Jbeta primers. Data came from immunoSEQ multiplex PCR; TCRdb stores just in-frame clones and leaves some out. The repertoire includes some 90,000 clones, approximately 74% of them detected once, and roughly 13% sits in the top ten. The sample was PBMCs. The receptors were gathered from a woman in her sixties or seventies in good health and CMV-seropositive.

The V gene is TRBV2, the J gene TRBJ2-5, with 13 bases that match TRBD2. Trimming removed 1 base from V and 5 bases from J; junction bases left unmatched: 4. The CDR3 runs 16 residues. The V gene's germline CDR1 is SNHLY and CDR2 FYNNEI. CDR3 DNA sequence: TGTGCCAGCAGTGAAGGGACTAGCGGGGGCCGGGAGACCCAGTACTTC. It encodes CASSEGTSGGRETQYF.

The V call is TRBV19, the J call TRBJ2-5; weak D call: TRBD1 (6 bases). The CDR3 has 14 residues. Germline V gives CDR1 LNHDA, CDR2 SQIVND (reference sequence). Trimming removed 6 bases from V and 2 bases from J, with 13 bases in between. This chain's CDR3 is CASSRDKLQETQYF. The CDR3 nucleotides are TGTGCCAGTAGCCGGGACAAACTACAAGAGACCCAGTACTTC.

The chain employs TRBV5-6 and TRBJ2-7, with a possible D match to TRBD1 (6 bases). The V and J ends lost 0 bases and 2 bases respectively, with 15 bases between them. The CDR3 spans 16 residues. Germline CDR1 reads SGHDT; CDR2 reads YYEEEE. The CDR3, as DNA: TGTGCCAGCAGCTTGGTGACGGCGGACAGTCCCTACGAGCAGTACTTC. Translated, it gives CASSLVTADSPYEQYF.

CDR3 residues: CSVEVGAGNQPQHF. In DNA, the CDR3 is TGCAGCGTTGAAGTAGGGGCGGGCAATCAGCCCCAGCATTTT. The J gene is TRBJ1-5, the V gene TRBV29-1; maybe TRBD1 (5 bases). The CDR3 runs to 14 residues. From germline, CDR1 is SQVTM and CDR2 ANQGSEA. Trimming shortened V by 1 base and J by 2 bases, and 9 bases separated the two germline ends.

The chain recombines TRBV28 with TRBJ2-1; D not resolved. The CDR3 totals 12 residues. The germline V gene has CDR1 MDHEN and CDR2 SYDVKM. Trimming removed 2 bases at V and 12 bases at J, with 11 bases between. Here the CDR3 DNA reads TGTGCCAGCAGTTTACTCGCAGGTGGGCAGTTCTTC. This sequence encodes CASSLLAGGQFF.

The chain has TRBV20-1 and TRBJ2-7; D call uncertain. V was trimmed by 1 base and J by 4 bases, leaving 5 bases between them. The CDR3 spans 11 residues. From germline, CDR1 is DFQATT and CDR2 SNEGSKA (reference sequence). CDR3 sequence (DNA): TGCAGTGCTAGAGTGACTTACGAGCAGTACTTC. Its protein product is CSARVTYEQYF.

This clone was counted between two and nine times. The CDR3 protein is CASSEGRGSEQYF. The CDR3 nucleotides are TGCGCCAGCAGTGAGGGGAGGGGCAGCGAGCAGTACTTC. V gene TRBV10-2 combines with J gene TRBJ2-7, with TRBD2 matching 7 bases. The germline CDR1 and CDR2 sequences are WSHSY and SAAADI. V dropped 2 bases and J dropped 6; count of bases not matched to a gene: 4. This CDR3 is 13 amino acids long.

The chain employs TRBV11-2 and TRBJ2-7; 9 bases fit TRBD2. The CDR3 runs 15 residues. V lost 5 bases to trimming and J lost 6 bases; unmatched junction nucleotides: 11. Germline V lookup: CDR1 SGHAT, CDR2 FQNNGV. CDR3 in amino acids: CASSAPGREGPEQYF. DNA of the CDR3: TGTGCCAGCAGCGCCCCCGGGCGGGAGGGCCCCGAGCAGTACTTC.